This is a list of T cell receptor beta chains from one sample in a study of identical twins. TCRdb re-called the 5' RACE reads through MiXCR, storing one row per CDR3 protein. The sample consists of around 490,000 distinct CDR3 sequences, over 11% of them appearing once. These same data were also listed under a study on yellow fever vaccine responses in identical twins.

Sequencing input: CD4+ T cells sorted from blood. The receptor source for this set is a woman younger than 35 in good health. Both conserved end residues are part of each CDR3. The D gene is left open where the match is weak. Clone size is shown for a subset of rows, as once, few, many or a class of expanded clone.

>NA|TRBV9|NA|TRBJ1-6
TGTGCCAGCAGCGTAGTGGACGAGGGGAATTCACCCCTCCACTTT
CASSVVDEGNSPLHF
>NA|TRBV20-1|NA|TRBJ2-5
TGCAGTGCTAGACGCCTGGGGGAAGAGACCCAGTACTTC
CSARRLGEETQYF
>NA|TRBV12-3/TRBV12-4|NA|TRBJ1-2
TGTGCCAGCAGTCTCATAAGGCCTTCCCACTCCTATGGCTACACCTTC
CASSLIRPSHSYGYTF
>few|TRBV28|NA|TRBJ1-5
TGTGCCAGCAGTCTCCAGGGTAGTGGTCAGCCCCAGCATTTT
CASSLQGSGQPQHF
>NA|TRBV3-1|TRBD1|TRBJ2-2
TGTGCCAGCAGCCAGTTTTGGGACAAACAGGGGGAAAACACCGGGGAGCTGTTTTTT
CASSQFWDKQGENTGELFF
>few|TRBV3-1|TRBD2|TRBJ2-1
TGTGCCAGCAGCCAAATTTCCCTGGGAGCGGGAGGCTACAATGAGCAGTTCTTC
CASSQISLGAGGYNEQFF
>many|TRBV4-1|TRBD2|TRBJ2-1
TGCGCCAGCAGCCAAAGTAGCGGGGGAAGCTCCTACAATGAGCAGTTCTTC
CASSQSSGGSSYNEQFF
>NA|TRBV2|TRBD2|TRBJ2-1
TGTGCCAGCAACGGGGGGGCCTCCTACAATGAGCAGTTCTTC
CASNGGASYNEQFF
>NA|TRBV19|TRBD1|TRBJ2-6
TGTGCCAGTACCCGGGACAGGGGTCGCTCTGGGGCCAACGTCCTGACTTTC
CASTRDRGRSGANVLTF
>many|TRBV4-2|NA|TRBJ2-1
TGTGCCAGCAGCCAAGATCGGGCGCCCTACAATGAGCAGTTCTTC
CASSQDRAPYNEQFF
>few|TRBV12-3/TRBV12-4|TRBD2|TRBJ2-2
TGTGCCAGCAGTCCCCTCATGGGACTAGCTGGGACCGGGGAGCTGTTTTTT
CASSPLMGLAGTGELFF
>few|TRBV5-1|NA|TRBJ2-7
TGCGCCAGCAGCGAGGACATCCTAAGCTCCTACGAGCAGTACTTC
CASSEDILSSYEQYF
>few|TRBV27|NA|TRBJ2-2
TGTGCCAGCAGTTTAAGGCTAAGGGACAATCAAAACCGGGAGCTGTTTTTT
CASSLRLRDNQNRELFF
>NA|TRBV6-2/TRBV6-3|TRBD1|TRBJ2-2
TGTGCCAGCAGTTACAATCCCAGGGGGCGAGGAGTTCCCGGGGAGCTGTTTTTT
CASSYNPRGRGVPGELFF
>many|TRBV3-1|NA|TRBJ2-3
TGTGCCAGCAGCCGCGGGGCGAGCACAGATACGCAGTATTTT
CASSRGASTDTQYF
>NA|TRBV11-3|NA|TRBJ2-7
TGTGCCAGCAGCTTCGGACAGTCCAACGAGCAGTACTTC
CASSFGQSNEQYF
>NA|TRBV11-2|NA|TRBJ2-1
TGTGCCAGCAGCTTAGAGGGGCTTAATGAGCAGTTCTTC
CASSLEGLNEQFF
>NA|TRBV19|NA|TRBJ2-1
TGTGCCAGTAGTAGATCAGCCCTCCCCAAAGATTTGTGGGGTATCAATCAGCAGTTCTTC
CASSRSALPKDLWGINQQFF
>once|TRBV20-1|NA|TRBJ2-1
TGCAGTGCTAGTCCCCCGTGGGAGCGGTACAATGAGCAGTTCTTC
CSASPPWERYNEQFF
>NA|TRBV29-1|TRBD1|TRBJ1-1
TGCAGCGTCTGGACAGGCGGTACTGAAGCTTTCTTT
CSVWTGGTEAFF
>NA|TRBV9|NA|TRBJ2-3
TGTGCCAGCAGCGACGACCCCATTAGGGCGCAGTATTTT
CASSDDPIRAQYF
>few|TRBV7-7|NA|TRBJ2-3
TGTGCTAGCAGCTCGGACTACACAGATACGCAGTATTTT
CASSSDYTDTQYF
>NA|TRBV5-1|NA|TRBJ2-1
TGCGCCAGCAGCGAGGAGGGAGACTGGGGGGACAATGAGCAGTTCTTC
CASSEEGDWGDNEQFF
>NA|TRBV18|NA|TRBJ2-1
TGTGCCAGCTCACCACGGGCGGTCGGGTATGAGCAGTTCTTC
CASSPRAVGYEQFF
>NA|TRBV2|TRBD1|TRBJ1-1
TGTGCCAGCAGGGAACAGGGGGCAGGGACTGAAGCTTTCTTT
CASREQGAGTEAFF
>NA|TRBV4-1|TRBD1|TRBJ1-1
TGCGCCAGCCGGGGACAGGGGAGGACTGAAGCTTTCTTT
CASRGQGRTEAFF
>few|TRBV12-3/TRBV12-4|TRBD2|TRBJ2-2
TGTGCCAGCAGTCCAACTAGCGGGACCCTTAACACCGGGGAGCTGTTTTTT
CASSPTSGTLNTGELFF
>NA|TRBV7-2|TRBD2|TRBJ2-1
TGTGCCAGCAGCTTGGGACGGGGGGGTAATGAGCAGTTCTTC
CASSLGRGGNEQFF
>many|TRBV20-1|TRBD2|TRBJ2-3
TGCAGTGCCAGTCATAGCGGGAGGACCACAGATACGCAGTATTTT
CSASHSGRTTDTQYF
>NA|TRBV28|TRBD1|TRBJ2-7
TGTGCCAGCAGTCGTCGCAGGGGGCTCGAGCAGTACTTC
CASSRRRGLEQYF
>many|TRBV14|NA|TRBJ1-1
TGTGCCAGCAGCCAAAATCTCGGGCCTAAAGAAGCTTTCTTT
CASSQNLGPKEAFF
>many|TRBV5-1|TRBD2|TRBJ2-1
TGCGCCAGCAGCGCCGGGCGGGAGGCTTCCTACAATGAGCAGTTCTTC
CASSAGREASYNEQFF
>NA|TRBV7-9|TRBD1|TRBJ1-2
TGTGCCAGCAGCAACAGGGGCATCTATGGCTACACCTTC
CASSNRGIYGYTF
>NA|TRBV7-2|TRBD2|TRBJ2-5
TGTGCCAGCAGCTTAATGGCGGGGGGGCCCCAAGAGACCCAGTACTTC
CASSLMAGGPQETQYF
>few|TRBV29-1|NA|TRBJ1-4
TGCAGCCCCCCGGGTAATGAAAAACTGTTTTTT
CSPPGNEKLFF
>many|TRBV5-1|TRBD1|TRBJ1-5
TGCGCCAGCAGCTTGGGGGACAGCCGCAATCAGCCCCAGCATTTT
CASSLGDSRNQPQHF
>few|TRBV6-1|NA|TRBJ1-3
TGTGCCAGCAGACCTAAAGCACAGGGTGGAAACACCATATATTTT
CASRPKAQGGNTIYF
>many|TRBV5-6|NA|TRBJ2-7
TGTGCCAGCAGCTTAAGATCCTTTCTTGGCGAGCAGTACTTC
CASSLRSFLGEQYF
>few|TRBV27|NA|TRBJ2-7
TGTGCCAGCAGACCCGCCCCCTCTAGCGCGCAGTACTTC
CASRPAPSSAQYF
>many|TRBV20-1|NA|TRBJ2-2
TGCAGTGCCCCAAAATTGTGGGGGAGTGACACCGGGGAGCTGTTTTTT
CSAPKLWGSDTGELFF
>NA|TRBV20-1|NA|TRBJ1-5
TGCAGTGGTAGGGGTTCGGGCAATCAGCCCCAGCATTTT
CSGRGSGNQPQHF
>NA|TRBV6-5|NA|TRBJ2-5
TGTGCCAGCAGTTACCCCGGGACACAAGAGACCCAGTACTTC
CASSYPGTQETQYF
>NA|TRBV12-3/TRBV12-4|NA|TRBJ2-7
TGTGCCAGCAGTTTAGGTCAGGGCCGGTACGAGCAGTACTTC
CASSLGQGRYEQYF
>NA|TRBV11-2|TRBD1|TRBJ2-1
TGTGCCAGCAGCTTAGCACCGGGACAGAAGTTCTTC
CASSLAPGQKFF